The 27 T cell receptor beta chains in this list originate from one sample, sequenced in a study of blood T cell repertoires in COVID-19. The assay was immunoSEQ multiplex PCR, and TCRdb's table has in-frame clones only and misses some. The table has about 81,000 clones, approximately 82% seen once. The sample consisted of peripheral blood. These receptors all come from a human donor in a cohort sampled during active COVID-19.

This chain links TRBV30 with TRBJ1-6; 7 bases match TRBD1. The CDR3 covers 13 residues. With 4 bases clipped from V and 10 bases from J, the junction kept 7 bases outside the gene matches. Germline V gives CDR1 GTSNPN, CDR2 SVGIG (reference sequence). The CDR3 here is CAWKETGQSPLHF. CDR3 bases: TGTGCCTGGAAGGAGACAGGGCAATCACCCCTCCACTTT.

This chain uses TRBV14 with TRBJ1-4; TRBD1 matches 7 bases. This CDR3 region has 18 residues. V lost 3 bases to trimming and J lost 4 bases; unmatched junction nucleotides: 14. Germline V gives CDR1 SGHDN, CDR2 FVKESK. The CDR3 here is CASSHVVGWTGGNEKLFF. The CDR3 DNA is TGTGCCAGCAGCCATGTAGTTGGTTGGACAGGCGGTAATGAAAAACTGTTTTTT. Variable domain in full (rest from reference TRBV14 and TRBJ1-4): EAGVTQFPSHSVIEKGQTVTLRCDPISGHDNLYWYRRVMGKEIKFLLHFVKESKQDESGMPNNRFLAERTGGTYSTLKVQPAELEDSGVYFCASSHVVGWTGGNEKLFFGSGTQLSVL.

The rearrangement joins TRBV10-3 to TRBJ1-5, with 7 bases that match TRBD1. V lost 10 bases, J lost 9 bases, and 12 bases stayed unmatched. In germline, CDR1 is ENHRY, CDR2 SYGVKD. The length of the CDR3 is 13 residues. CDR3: CATGQSEGAPQHF. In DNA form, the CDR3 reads TGTGCCACGGGACAGTCCGAAGGGGCGCCCCAGCATTTT.

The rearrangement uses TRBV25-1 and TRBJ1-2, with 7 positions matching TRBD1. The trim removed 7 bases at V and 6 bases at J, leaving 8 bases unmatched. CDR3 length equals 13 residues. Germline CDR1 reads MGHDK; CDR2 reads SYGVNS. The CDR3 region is CASTTTGKDGYTF. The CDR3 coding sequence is TGTGCCAGCACCACGACAGGGAAGGATGGCTACACCTTC.

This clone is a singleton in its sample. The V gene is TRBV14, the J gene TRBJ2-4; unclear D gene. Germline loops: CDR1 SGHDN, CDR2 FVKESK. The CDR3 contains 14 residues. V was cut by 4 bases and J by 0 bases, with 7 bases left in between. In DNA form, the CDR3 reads TGTGCCAGCAGCCCATCGGGAGCCAAAAACATTCAGTACTTC. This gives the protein CASSPSGAKNIQYF.

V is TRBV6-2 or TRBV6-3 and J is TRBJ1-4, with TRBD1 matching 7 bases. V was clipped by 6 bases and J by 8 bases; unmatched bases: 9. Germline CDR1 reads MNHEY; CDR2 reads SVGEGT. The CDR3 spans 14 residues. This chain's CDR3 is CASSVGGAGEKLFF. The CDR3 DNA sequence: TGTGCCAGCAGCGTAGGGGGCGCTGGGGAAAAACTGTTTTTT.

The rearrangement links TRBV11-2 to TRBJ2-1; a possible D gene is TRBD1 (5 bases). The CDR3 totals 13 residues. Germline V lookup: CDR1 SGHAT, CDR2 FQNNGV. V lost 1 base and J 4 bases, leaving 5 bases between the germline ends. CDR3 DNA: TGTGCCAGCAGCTTAGCAGGGTACAATGAGCAGTTCTTC. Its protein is CASSLAGYNEQFF.

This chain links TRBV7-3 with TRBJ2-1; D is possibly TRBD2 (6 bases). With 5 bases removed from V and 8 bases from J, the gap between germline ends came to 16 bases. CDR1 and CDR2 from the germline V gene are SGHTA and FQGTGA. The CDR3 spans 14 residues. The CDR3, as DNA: TGTGCCAGCAGCCTAATCGGGGGTTTGGATGAGCAGTTCTTC. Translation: CASSLIGGLDEQFF.

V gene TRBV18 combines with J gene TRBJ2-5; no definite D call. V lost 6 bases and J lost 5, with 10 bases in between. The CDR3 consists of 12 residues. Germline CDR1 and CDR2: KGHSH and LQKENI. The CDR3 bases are TGTGCCAGCTCGGCAGCGTCGGAGACCCAGTACTTC. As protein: CASSAASETQYF.

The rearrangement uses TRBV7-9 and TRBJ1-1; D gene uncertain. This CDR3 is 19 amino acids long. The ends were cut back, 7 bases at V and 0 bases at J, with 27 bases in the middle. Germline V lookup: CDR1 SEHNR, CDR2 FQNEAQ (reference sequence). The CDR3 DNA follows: TGTGCCAGCACTCAAAACCCACGCGGGCAGTTGGGAGTGAACACTGAAGCTTTCTTT. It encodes CASTQNPRGQLGVNTEAFF.

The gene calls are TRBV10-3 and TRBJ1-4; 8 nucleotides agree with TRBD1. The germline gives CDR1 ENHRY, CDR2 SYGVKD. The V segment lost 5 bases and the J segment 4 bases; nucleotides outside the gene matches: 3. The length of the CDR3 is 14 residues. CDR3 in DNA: TGTGCCATCAGTAAACAGGGGGGTAATGAAAAACTGTTTTTT. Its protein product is CAISKQGGNEKLFF.

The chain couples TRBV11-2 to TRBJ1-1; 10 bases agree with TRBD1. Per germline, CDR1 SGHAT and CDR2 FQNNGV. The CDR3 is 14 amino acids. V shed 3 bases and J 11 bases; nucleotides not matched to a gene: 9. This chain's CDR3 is CASSLDGTGVSAFF. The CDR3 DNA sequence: TGTGCCAGCAGCTTGGACGGGACAGGGGTCTCTGCTTTCTTT. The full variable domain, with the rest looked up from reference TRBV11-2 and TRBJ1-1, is EAGVAQSPRYKIIEKRQSVAFWCNPISGHATLYWYQQILGQGPKLLIQFQNNGVVDDSQLPKDRFSAERLKGVDSTLKIQPAKLEDSAVYLCASSLDGTGVSAFFGQGTRLTVV.

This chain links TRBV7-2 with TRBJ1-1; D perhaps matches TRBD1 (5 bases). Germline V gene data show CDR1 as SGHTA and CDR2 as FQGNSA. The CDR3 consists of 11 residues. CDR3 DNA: TGTGGTATTCAGGGGAACACTGAAGCTTTCTTT. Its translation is CGIQGNTEAFF. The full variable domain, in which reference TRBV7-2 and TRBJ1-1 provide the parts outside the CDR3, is GAGVSQSPSNKVTEKGKDVELRCDPISGHTALYWYRQSLGQGLEFLIYFQGNSAPDKSGLPSDRFSAERTGGSVSTLTIQRTQQEDSAVYLCGIQGNTEAFFGQGTRLTVV.

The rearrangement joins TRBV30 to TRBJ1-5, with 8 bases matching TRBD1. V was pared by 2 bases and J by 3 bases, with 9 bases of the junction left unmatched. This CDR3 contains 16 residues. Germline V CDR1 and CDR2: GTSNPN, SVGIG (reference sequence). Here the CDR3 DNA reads TGTGCCTGGAGTTCCCTTACGGACAGGGTCAATCAGCCCCAGCATTTT. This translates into CAWSSLTDRVNQPQHF.

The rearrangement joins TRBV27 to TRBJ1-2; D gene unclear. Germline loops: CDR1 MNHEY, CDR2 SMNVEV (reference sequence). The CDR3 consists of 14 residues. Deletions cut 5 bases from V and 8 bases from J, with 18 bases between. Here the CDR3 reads CASSQDMWAGGYTF. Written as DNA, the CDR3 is TGTGCCAGCAGTCAGGATATGTGGGCTGGGGGCTACACCTTC.

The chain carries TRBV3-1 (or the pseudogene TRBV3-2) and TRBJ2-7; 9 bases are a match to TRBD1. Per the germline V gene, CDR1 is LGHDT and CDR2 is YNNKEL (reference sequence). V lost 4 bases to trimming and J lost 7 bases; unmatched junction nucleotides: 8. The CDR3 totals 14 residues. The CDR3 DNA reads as TGTGCCAGCAGCCCTGGGACAGGGTCAGAAGAGCAGTACTTC. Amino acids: CASSPGTGSEEQYF.

CDR3 coding DNA: TGTGCCAGCAATCCCCGGGACAGGCTACGTGGCTACACCTTC. Translated: CASNPRDRLRGYTF. The chain is built from TRBV6-6 and TRBJ1-2; TRBD1 matches at 8 bases. This CDR3 region has 14 residues. After removal of 7 bases from V and 7 bases from J, the junction contained 11 bases not matched to a gene. In germline, CDR1 is MNHNY, CDR2 SVGAGI (reference sequence).

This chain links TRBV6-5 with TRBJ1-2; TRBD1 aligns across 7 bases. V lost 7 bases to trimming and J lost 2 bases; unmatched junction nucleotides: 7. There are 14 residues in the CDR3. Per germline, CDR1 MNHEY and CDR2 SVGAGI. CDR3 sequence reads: CASTETGTNYGYTF. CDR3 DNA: TGTGCCAGCACCGAGACAGGGACCAACTATGGCTACACCTTC.

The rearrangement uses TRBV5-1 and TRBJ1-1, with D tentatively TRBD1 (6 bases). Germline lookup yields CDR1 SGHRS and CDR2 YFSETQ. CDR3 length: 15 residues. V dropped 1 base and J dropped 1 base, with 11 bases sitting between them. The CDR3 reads CASSLQTGKNTEAFF. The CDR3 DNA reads TGCGCCAGCAGCTTGCAAACAGGGAAGAACACTGAAGCTTTCTTT.

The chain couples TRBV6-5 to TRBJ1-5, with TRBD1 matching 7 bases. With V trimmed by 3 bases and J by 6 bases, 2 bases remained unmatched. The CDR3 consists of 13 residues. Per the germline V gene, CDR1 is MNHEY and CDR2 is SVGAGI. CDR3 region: CASSYGDSQPQHF. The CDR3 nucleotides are TGTGCCAGCAGTTATGGGGACAGTCAGCCCCAGCATTTT.

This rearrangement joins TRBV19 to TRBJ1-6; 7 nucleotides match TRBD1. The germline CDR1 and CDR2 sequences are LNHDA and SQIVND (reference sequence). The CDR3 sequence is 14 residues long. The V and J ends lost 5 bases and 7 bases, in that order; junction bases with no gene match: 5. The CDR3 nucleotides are TGTGCCAGTAGTGTCCGGGACAGCAATTCACCCCTCCACTTT. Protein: CASSVRDSNSPLHF.

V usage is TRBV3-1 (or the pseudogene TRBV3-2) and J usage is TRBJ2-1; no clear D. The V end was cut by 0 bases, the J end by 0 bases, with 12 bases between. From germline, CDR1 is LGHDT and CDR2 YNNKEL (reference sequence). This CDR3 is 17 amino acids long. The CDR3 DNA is TGTGCCAGCAGCCAAGATACTATGAGGAGCTCCTACAATGAGCAGTTCTTC. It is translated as CASSQDTMRSSYNEQFF.

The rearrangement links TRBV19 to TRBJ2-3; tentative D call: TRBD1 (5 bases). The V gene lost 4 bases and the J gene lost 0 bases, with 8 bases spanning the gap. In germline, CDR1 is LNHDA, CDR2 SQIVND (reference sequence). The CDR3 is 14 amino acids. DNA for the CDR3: TGTGCCAGTAGTAAGGGGCTTAGCACAGATACGCAGTATTTT. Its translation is CASSKGLSTDTQYF.

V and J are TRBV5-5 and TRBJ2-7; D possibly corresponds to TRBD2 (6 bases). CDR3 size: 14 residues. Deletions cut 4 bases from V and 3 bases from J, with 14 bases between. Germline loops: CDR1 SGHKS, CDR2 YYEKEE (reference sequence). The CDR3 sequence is CASSQAAGIYEQYF. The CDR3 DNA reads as TGTGCCAGCAGCCAGGCGGCGGGAATCTACGAGCAGTACTTC. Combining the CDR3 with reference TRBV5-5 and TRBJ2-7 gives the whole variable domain DAGVTQSPTHLIKTRGQQVTLRCSPISGHKSVSWYQQVLGQGPQFIFQYYEKEERGRGNFPDRFSARQFPNYSSELNVNALLLGDSALYLCASSQAAGIYEQYFGPGTRLTVT.

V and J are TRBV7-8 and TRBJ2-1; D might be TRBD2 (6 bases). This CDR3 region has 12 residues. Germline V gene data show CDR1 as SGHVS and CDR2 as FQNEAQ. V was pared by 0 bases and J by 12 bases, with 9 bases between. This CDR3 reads CASSLAGTGQFF. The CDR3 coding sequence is TGTGCCAGCAGCTTAGCGGGGACTGGGCAGTTCTTC. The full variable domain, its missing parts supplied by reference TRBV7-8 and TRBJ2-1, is GAGVSQSPRYKVAKRGQDVALRCDPISGHVSLFWYQQALGQGPEFLTYFQNEAQLDKSGLPSDRFFAERPEGSVSTLKIQRTQQEDSAVYLCASSLAGTGQFFGPGTRLTVL.

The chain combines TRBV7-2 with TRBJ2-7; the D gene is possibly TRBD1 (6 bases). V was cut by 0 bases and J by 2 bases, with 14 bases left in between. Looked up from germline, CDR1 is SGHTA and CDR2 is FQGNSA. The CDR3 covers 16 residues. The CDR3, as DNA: TGTGCCAGCAGCTTAGCCGGACAGACCAGGACCTACGAGCAGTACTTC. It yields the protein CASSLAGQTRTYEQYF.

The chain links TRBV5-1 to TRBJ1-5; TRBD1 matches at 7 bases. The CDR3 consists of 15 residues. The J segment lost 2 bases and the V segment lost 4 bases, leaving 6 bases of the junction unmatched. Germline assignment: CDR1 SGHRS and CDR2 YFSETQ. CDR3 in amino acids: CASSRTGEGNQPQHF. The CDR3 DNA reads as TGCGCCAGCAGCCGAACAGGGGAAGGCAATCAGCCCCAGCATTTT.